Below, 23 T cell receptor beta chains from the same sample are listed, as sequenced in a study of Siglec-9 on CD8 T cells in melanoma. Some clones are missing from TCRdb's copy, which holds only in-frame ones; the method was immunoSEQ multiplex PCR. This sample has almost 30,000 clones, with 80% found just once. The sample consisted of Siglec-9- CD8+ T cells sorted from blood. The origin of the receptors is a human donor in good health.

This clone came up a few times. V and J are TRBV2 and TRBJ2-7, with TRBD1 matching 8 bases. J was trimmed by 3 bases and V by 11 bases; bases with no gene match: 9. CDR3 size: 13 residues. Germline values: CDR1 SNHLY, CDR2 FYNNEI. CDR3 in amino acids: CAGKRQGSYEQYV. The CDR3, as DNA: TGTGCCGGAAAACGACAGGGGAGCTACGAGCAGTACGTC.

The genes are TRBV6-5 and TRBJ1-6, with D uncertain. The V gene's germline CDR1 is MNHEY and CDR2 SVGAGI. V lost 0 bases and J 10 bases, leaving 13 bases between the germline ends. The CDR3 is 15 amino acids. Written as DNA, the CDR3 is TGTGCCAGCAGTTACTCGGCCAGGTTGAACTCACCCCTCCACTTT. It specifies CASSYSARLNSPLHF.

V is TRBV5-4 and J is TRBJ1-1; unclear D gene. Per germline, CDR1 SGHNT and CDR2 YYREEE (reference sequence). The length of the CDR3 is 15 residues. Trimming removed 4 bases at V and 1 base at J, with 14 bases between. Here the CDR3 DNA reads TGTGCCAGCAGCCCGTGGACCTTGGGGAACACTGAAGCTTTCTTT. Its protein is CASSPWTLGNTEAFF.

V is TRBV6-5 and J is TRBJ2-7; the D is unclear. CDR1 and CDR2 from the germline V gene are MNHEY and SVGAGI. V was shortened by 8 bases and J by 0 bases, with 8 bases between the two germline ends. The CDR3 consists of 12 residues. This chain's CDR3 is CASGDSSYEQYF. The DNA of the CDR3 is TGTGCCAGCGGTGATAGCTCCTACGAGCAGTACTTC.

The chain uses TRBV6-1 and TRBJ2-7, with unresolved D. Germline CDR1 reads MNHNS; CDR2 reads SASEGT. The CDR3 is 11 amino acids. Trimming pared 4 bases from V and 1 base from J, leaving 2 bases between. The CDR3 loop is CASSGSYEQYF. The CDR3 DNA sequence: TGTGCCAGCAGTGGATCCTACGAGCAGTACTTC.

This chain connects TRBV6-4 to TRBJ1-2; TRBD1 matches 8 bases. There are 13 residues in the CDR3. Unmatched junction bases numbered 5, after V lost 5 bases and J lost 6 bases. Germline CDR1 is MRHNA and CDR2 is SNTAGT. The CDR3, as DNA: TGTGCCAGCAGTCAGGACAGGGAAGATGGCTACACCTTC. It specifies CASSQDREDGYTF.

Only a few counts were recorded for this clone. DNA of the CDR3: TGTGCCAGCAGTGGGACAGGGCTTGGGGCCAACGTCCTGACTTTC. It is translated as CASSGTGLGANVLTF. J is TRBJ2-6 and V is TRBV2; 8 bases map to TRBD1. Germline CDR1 SNHLY, CDR2 FYNNEI. There are 15 residues in the CDR3. Losses at the gene ends were 4 bases for V and 3 bases for J; bases not matched to a gene: 2.

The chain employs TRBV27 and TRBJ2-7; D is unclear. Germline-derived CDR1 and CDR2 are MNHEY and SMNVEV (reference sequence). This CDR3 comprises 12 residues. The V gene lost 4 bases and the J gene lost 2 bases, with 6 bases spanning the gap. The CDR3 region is CASSSSPYEQYF. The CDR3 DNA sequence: TGTGCCAGCAGTTCTTCCCCCTACGAGCAGTACTTC.

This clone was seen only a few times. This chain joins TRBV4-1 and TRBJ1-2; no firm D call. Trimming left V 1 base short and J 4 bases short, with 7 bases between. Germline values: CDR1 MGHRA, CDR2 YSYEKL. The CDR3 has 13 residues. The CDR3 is CASSQGYFYGYTF. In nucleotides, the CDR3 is TGCGCCAGCAGCCAAGGCTACTTCTATGGCTACACCTTC.

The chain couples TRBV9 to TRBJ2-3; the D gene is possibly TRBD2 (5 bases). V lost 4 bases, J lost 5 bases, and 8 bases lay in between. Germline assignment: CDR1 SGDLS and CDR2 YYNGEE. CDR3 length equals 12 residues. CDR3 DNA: TGTGCCAGCAGCACCGAGGGAGATACGCAGTATTTT. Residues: CASSTEGDTQYF.

The CDR3 protein is CASSQLRTDKKKLFF. The CDR3 region has the DNA TGCGCCAGCAGCCAACTTAGGACAGATAAGAAAAAACTGTTTTTT. The chain uses TRBV4-1 and TRBJ1-4, with D possibly being TRBD1 (6 bases). V lost 2 bases and J lost 9, with 16 bases in between. This CDR3 contains 15 residues. CDR1 and CDR2 (germline): MGHRA, YSYEKL.

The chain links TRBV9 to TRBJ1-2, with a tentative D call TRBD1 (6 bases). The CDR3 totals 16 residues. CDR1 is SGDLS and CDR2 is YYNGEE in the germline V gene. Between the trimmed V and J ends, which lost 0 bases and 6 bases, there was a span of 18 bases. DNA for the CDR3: TGTGCCAGCAGCGTAGTTCAGGGGCGCGGAAAAGATGGCTACACCTTC. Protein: CASSVVQGRGKDGYTF. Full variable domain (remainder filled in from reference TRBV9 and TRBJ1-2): DSGVTQTPKHLITATGQRVTLRCSPRSGDLSVYWYQQSLDQGLQFLIQYYNGEERAKGNILERFSAQQFPDLHSELNLSSLELGDSALYFCASSVVQGRGKDGYTFGSGTRLTVV.

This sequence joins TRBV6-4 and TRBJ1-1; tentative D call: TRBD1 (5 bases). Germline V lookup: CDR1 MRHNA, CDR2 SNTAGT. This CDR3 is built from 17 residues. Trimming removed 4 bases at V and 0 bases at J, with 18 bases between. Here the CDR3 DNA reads TGTGCCAGCAGTGCCATGACAGAAAAGAACATGAACACTGAAGCTTTCTTT. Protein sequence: CASSAMTEKNMNTEAFF.

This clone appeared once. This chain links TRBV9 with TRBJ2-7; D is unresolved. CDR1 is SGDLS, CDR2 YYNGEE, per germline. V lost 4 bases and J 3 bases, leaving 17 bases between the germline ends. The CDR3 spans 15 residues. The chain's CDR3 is CASSTLYGSGYEQYF. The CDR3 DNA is TGTGCCAGCAGCACATTATACGGGTCCGGCTACGAGCAGTACTTC.

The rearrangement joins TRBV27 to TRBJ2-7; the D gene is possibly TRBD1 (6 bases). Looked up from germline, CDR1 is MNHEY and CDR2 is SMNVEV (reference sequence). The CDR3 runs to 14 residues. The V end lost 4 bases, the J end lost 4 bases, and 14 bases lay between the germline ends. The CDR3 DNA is TGTGCCAGCAGTTGGGCAGGGGAGAAATACGAGCAGTACTTC. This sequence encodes CASSWAGEKYEQYF.

The CDR3 reads CASSQGLAGATNTGELFF. In nucleotides, the CDR3 is TGTGCCAGCAGCCAAGGACTAGCGGGAGCAACGAACACCGGGGAGCTGTTTTTT. The chain recombines TRBV4-2 with TRBJ2-2, with 12 bases lining up with TRBD2. Trimming at V came to 1 base and at J to 0 bases, leaving 3 bases not matched to a gene. The length of the CDR3 is 18 residues. The V gene's germline CDR1 is LGHNA and CDR2 YNFKEQ.

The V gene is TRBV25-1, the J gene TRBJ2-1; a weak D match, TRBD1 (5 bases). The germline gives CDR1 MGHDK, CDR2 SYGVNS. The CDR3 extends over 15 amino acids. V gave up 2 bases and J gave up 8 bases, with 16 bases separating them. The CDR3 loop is CASSELGQGGDEQFF. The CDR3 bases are TGTGCCAGCAGTGAACTGGGGCAGGGCGGCGATGAGCAGTTCTTC.

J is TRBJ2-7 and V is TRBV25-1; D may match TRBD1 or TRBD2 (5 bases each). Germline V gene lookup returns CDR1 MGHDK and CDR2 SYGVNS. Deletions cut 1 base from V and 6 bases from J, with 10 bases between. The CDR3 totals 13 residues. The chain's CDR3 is CASSESRDGEQYF. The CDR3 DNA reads TGTGCCAGCAGTGAATCAAGGGACGGCGAGCAGTACTTC.

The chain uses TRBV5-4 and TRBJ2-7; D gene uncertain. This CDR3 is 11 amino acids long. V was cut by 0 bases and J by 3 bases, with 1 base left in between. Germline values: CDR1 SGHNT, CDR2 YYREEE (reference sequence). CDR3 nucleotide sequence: TGTGCCAGCAGCTTGGGCTACGAGCAGTACTTC. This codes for CASSLGYEQYF.

The chain's CDR3 is CASSLQGSSGGEQYF. CDR3 coding DNA: TGTGCCAGCAGCTTACAAGGGTCCTCAGGGGGGGAGCAGTACTTC. The chain uses TRBV13 and TRBJ2-7, with D possibly matching TRBD1 (7 bases). The germline V and J ends were trimmed by 2 bases and 7 bases, with 18 bases remaining between them. CDR3 length equals 15 residues. CDR1 is PRHDT and CDR2 is FYEKMQ in the germline V gene (reference sequence).

DNA of the CDR3: TGTGCCAGCTCATCAAGGTTAGGCTATGGCTACACCTTC. It specifies CASSSRLGYGYTF. The V call is TRBV18, the J call TRBJ1-2; D call uncertain. V was clipped by 5 bases and J by 4 bases, with 11 bases between them. The CDR3 loop spans 13 amino acids. Germline CDR1 reads KGHSH; CDR2 reads LQKENI.

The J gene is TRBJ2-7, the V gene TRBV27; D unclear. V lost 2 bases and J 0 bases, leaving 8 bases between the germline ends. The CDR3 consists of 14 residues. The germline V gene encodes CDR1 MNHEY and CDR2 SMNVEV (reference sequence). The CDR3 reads CASSLVGFSYEQYF. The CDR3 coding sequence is TGTGCCAGCAGTTTAGTGGGTTTCTCCTACGAGCAGTACTTC.

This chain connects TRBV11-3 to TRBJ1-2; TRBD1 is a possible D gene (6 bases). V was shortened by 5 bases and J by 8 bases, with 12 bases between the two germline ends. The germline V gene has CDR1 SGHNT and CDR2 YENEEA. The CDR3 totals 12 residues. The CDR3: CASSHGGKGYTF. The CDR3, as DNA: TGTGCCAGCAGCCACGGGGGCAAGGGCTACACCTTC.